A single TCR beta chain is shown here with its context. The antigen remains unidentified. CDR3 length equals 15 residues. Germline V lookup: CDR1 DFQATT, CDR2 SNEGSKA (reference sequence). With 5 bases removed from V and 7 bases from J, the gap between germline ends came to 20 bases. The data were taken from a study of identical twins. Study-wide results and caveats: Low generation probability was overrepresented in out-of-frame alpha sequences shared by twins.

In TCRdb, the 5' RACE reads were re-called with MiXCR into one record per CDR3 protein. The sample records approximately 670,000 distinct CDR3 sequences, roughly 6% being singletons. This clonotype was obtained from a man aged 18 to 30 in good health. The chain joins TRBV20-1 to TRBJ1-4; D gene ambiguous. Material for sequencing was naive T cells sorted from blood. The CDR3 DNA follows: TGCAGTGCTCATATTCGACACCCCTGGGGTGAAAAACTGTTTTTT. Protein product: CSAHIRHPWGEKLFF.